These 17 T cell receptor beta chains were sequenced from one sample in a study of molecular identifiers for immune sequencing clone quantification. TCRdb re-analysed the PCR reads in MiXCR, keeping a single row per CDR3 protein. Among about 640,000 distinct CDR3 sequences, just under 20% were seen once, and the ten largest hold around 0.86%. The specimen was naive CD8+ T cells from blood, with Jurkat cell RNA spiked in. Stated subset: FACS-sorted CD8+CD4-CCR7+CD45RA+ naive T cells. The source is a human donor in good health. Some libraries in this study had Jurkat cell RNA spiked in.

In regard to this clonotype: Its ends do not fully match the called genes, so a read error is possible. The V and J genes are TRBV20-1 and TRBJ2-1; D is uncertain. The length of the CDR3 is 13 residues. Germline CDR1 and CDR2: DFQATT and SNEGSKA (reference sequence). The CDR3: CSARGVTYSEQFF. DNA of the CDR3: TGCAGTGCTCGAGGAGTTACCTACAGTGAGCAGTTCTTC.

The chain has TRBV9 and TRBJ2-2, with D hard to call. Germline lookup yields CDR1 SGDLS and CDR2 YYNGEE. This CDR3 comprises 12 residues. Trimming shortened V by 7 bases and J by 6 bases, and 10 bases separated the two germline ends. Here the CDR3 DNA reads TGTGCCAGCGGCCTAGAGTCCGGGGAGCTGTTTTTT. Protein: CASGLESGELFF. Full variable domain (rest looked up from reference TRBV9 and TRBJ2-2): DSGVTQTPKHLITATGQRVTLRCSPRSGDLSVYWYQQSLDQGLQFLIQYYNGEERAKGNILERFSAQQFPDLHSELNLSSLELGDSALYFCASGLESGELFFGEGSRLTVL.

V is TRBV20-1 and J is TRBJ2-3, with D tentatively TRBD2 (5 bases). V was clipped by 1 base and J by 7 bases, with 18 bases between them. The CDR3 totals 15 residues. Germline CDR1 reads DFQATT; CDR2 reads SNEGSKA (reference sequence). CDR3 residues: CSARGGLAATNTQYF. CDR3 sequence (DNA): TGCAGTGCTAGAGGAGGGCTAGCAGCCACTAATACGCAGTATTTT.

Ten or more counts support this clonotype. Here the CDR3 reads CASSPGQGPSRYGYTF. As DNA, the CDR3 is TGCGCCAGCAGCCCGGGACAGGGGCCCTCTCGGTATGGCTACACCTTC. V and J are TRBV4-3 and TRBJ1-2, with TRBD1 matching over 10 bases. With 4 bases clipped from V and 5 bases from J, the junction kept 10 bases outside the gene matches. In germline, CDR1 is LGHNA, CDR2 YSLEER. There are 16 residues in the CDR3.

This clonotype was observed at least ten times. As DNA, the CDR3 is TGTGCCAGCAGTGAAACCCGCGGGAGTCCACAAGATACGCAGTATTTT. It codes for CASSETRGSPQDTQYF. The V call is TRBV2, the J call TRBJ2-3; 7 bases map to TRBD2. CDR1 and CDR2 (germline): SNHLY, FYNNEI. There are 16 residues in the CDR3. V shed 2 bases and J 5 bases; nucleotides not matched to a gene: 10.

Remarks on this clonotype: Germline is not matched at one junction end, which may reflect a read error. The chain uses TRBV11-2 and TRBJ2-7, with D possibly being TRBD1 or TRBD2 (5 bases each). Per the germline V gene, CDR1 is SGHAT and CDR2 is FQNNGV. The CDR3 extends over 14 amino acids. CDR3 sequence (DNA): TGTGCCAGCAGCTTAGGGGGGTATCCCTACGAGCAGTGCTTC. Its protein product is CASSLGGYPYEQCF.

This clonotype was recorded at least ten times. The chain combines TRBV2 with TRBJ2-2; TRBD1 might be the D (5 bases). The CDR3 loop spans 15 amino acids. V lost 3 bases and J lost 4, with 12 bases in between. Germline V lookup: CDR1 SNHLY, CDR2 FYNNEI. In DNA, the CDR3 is TGTGCCAGCAGTGATATACAGGAAAGCACCGGGGAGCTGTTTTTT. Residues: CASSDIQESTGELFF.

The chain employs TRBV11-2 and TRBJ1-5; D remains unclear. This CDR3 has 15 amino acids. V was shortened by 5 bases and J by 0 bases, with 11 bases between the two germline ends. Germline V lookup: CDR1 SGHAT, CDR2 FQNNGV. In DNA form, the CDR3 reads TGTGCCAGCAGCCCCTTGGCGGATAGCAATCAGCCCCAGCATTTT. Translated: CASSPLADSNQPQHF. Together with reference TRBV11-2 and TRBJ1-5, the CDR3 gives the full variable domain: EAGVAQSPRYKIIEKRQSVAFWCNPISGHATLYWYQQILGQGPKLLIQFQNNGVVDDSQLPKDRFSAERLKGVDSTLKIQPAKLEDSAVYLCASSPLADSNQPQHFGDGTRLSIL.

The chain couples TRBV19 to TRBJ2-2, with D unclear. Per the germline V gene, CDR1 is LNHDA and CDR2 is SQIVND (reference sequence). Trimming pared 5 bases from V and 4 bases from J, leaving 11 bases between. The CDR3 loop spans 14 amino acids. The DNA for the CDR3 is TGTGCCAGTAGTCTAACCCACGGCACCGGGGAGCTGTTTTTT. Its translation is CASSLTHGTGELFF.

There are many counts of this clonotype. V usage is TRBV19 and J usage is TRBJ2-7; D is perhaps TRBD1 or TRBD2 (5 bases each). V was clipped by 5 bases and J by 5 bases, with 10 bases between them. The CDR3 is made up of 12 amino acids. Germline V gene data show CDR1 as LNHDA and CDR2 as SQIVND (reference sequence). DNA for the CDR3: TGTGCCAGTAGTCAAGGGACCAACGAGCAGTACTTC. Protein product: CASSQGTNEQYF. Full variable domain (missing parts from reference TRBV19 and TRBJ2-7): DGGITQSPKYLFRKEGQNVTLSCEQNLNHDAMYWYRQDPGQGLRLIYYSQIVNDFQKGDIAEGYSVSREKKESFPLTVTSAQKNPTAFYLCASSQGTNEQYFGPGTRLTVT.

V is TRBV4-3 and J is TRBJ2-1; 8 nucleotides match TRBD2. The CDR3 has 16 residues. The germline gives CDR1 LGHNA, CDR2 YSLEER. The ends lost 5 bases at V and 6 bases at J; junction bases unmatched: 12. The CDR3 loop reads CASSTFLAGASNEQFF. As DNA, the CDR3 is TGCGCCAGCAGCACGTTTCTAGCGGGCGCTAGCAATGAGCAGTTCTTC.

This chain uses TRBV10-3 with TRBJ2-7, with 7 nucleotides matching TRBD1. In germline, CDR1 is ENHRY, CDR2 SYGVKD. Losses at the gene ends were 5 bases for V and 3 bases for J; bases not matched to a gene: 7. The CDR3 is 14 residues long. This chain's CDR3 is CAISSGQLLYEQYF. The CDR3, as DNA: TGTGCCATCAGTTCGGGACAGCTTCTCTACGAGCAGTACTTC.

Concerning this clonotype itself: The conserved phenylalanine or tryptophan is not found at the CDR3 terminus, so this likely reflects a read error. The CDR3 sequence: CASSIGSHTEAFL. CDR3 nucleotides: TGTGCCAGTAGTATCGGCAGCCACACTGAAGCTTTCCTT. The chain combines TRBV19 with TRBJ1-1; D gene ambiguous. This CDR3 spans 13 amino acids. Germline CDR1 is LNHDA and CDR2 is SQIVND (reference sequence). Between the trimmed V and J ends, which lost 3 bases and 3 bases, there was a span of 8 bases.

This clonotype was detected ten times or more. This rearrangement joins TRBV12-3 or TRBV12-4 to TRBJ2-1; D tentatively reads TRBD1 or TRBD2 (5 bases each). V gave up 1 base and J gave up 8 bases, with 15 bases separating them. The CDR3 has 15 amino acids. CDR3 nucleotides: TGTGCCAGCAGTTTAGAGGGGTGGGGGTCAGATGAGCAGTTCTTC. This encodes CASSLEGWGSDEQFF.

CDR3: CASSHYLGDGTGELFF. The CDR3, as DNA: TGTGCCAGCAGTCACTACCTCGGGGACGGCACCGGGGAGCTGTTTTTT. The chain couples TRBV28 to TRBJ2-2; either TRBD1 or TRBD2 may fit D (5 bases each). Trimming left V 5 bases short and J 4 bases short, with 17 bases between. This CDR3 has 16 amino acids. CDR1 is MDHEN and CDR2 is SYDVKM in the germline V gene.

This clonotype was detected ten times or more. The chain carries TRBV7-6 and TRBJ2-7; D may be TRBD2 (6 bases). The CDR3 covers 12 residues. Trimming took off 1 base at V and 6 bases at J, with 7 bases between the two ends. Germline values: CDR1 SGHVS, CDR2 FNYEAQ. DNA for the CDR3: TGTGCCAGCAGCTTAGGGGGACTCGAGCAGTACTTC. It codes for CASSLGGLEQYF.

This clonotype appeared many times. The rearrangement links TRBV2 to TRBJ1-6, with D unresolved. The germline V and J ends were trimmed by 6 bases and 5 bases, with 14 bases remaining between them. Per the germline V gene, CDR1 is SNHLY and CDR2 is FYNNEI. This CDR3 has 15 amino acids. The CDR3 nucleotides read TGTGCCAGCAGGGGAAACCTAGGGAATAATTCACCCCTCCACTTT. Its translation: CASRGNLGNNSPLHF.